A single sample is the source of the 28 T cell receptor beta chains below, sequenced in a study of blood T cells in healthy people across ages. The second PCR ran about 6 to 11 cycles with a sample-barcoded 5' primer and J-beta primers. TCRdb reprocessed the 5' RACE reads with MiXCR, giving one entry per CDR3 protein. The data contain more than 500,000 distinct CDR3 sequences, 27% of them singletons. Sequences were obtained from blood. These TCRs come from an older woman in good health.

This chain uses TRBV7-9 with TRBJ1-1; TRBD1 agrees at 8 bases. Germline CDR1 SEHNR, CDR2 FQNEAQ (reference sequence). The CDR3 covers 16 residues. With V trimmed by 1 base and J by 2 bases, 6 bases remained unmatched. The CDR3 DNA is TGTGCCAGCAGCTTAGGCGGTTCAGGGGGCAACACTGAAGCTTTCTTT. Its translation: CASSLGGSGGNTEAFF.

On this clonotype itself: The junction shows a germline mismatch at one end, possibly a read error. This chain uses TRBV12-3 or TRBV12-4 with TRBJ2-3, with 7 bases aligning to TRBD1. The CDR3 covers 14 residues. The CDR3 bases are TGTGCCAGCCAAGGGGGCTTCAGCACAGATGCGCAGTATTTT. Amino acids: CASQGGFSTDAQYF.

This clonotype has only a few counts. CDR3 nucleotides: TGTGCCAGCAGTTGGGGACAGGGGACCACTGAAGCTTTCTTT. It encodes CASSWGQGTTEAFF. The V gene is TRBV6-5, the J gene TRBJ1-1; 10 bases fit TRBD1. Losses at the gene ends were 4 bases for V and 4 bases for J; bases not matched to a gene: 3. The V gene's germline CDR1 is MNHEY and CDR2 SVGAGI. The CDR3 spans 14 residues.

This clonotype has more than one count but fewer than ten. This chain links TRBV4-3 with TRBJ2-4; 16 nucleotides match TRBD2. This CDR3 is built from 19 residues. Germline CDR1 LGHNA, CDR2 YSLEER. The V and J ends lost 0 bases and 3 bases, in that order; junction bases with no gene match: 5. The CDR3 sequence is CASSQDWGLAGGSKNIQYF. DNA for the CDR3: TGCGCCAGCAGCCAAGATTGGGGACTAGCGGGGGGGAGCAAAAACATTCAGTACTTC.

This clonotype occurred a few times. The genes are TRBV6-1 and TRBJ2-7; D remains ambiguous. CDR1 and CDR2 from the germline V gene are MNHNS and SASEGT. The CDR3 covers 13 residues. Trimming shortened V by 0 bases and J by 6 bases, and 9 bases separated the two germline ends. CDR3 DNA sequence: TGTGCCAGCAGTGAAGCGCTGGGTCCCGAGCAGTACTTC. It yields the protein CASSEALGPEQYF.

This clonotype was counted between two and nine times. The chain recombines TRBV29-1 with TRBJ1-1, with a tentative D call TRBD1 (6 bases). CDR3 length equals 13 residues. With 6 bases removed from V and 2 bases from J, the gap between germline ends came to 13 bases. Germline values: CDR1 SQVTM, CDR2 ANQGSEA. CDR3 loop: CSVSKGVNTEAFF. In DNA form, the CDR3 reads TGCAGCGTATCTAAGGGGGTAAACACTGAAGCTTTCTTT.

This clonotype occurred once. The rearrangement links TRBV7-2 to TRBJ2-7; 7 nucleotides align to TRBD2. Germline CDR1 SGHTA, CDR2 FQGNSA. The CDR3 extends over 16 amino acids. The V segment lost 4 bases and the J segment 6 bases; nucleotides outside the gene matches: 15. The CDR3 spells CASSSRTRARQREQYF. For the CDR3, the DNA is TGTGCCAGCAGCTCCAGGACTAGGGCCCGCCAGCGCGAGCAGTACTTC.

Here the CDR3 DNA reads TGTGCCAGCAGTTTCGGCTATACGCAGTATTTT. This encodes CASSFGYTQYF. The chain combines TRBV27 with TRBJ2-3; D ambiguous. The CDR3 covers 11 residues. Germline V lookup: CDR1 MNHEY, CDR2 SMNVEV (reference sequence). Trimming removed 3 bases at V and 7 bases at J, with 5 bases between.

A few counts support this clonotype. This chain links TRBV5-1 with TRBJ2-2, with 8 bases fitting TRBD1. After removal of 4 bases from V and 6 bases from J, the junction contained 5 bases not matched to a gene. This CDR3 has 14 residues. CDR1 and CDR2 (germline): SGHRS, YFSETQ. In DNA form, the CDR3 reads TGCGCCAGCAGCGGGCAGGGGGCGTCCGGGGAGCTGTTTTTT. Translating it yields CASSGQGASGELFF.

J is TRBJ1-5 and V is TRBV4-2; the D is unclear. Germline CDR1 and CDR2: LGHNA and YNFKEQ. The CDR3 has 15 residues. Deletions cut 0 bases from V and 0 bases from J, with 6 bases between. CDR3 bases: TGTGCCAGCAGCCAAGAGGTTGGTAGCAATCAGCCCCAGCATTTT. Amino acid sequence: CASSQEVGSNQPQHF.

The chain joins TRBV4-2 to TRBJ1-1; D remains unclear. Germline CDR1 is LGHNA and CDR2 is YNFKEQ. This CDR3 contains 14 residues. Trimming pared 6 bases from V and 0 bases from J, leaving 11 bases between. CDR3 loop: CASSSAAMNTEAFF. The CDR3 DNA reads as TGTGCCAGCAGTTCAGCAGCTATGAACACTGAAGCTTTCTTT.

This rearrangement joins TRBV7-2 to TRBJ2-5, with D perhaps TRBD1 or TRBD2 (7 bases each). Germline V gene sequence: CDR1 SGHTA, CDR2 FQGNSA. This CDR3 has 15 amino acids. The V and J ends lost 3 bases and 7 bases respectively, with 18 bases between them. The CDR3 nucleotides are TGTGCCAGCAGCTTCCCCCAGGGGGGGTTGGCGACCCAGTACTTC. It is translated as CASSFPQGGLATQYF.

This clonotype was detected only a few times. V is TRBV3-1 and J is TRBJ1-4, with TRBD1 as a possible D gene (6 bases). The CDR3 is 15 residues long. Germline V gene data show CDR1 as LGHDT and CDR2 as YNNKEL (reference sequence). V was cut by 3 bases and J by 4 bases, with 12 bases left in between. CDR3 residues: CASSHRRGVNEKLFF. The CDR3 nucleotides are TGTGCCAGCAGCCACCGGAGGGGGGTTAATGAAAAACTGTTTTTT. Using reference TRBV3-1 and TRBJ1-4 for the parts outside the CDR3, the full variable domain is DTAVSQTPKYLVTQMGNDKSIKCEQNLGHDTMYWYKQDSKKFLKIMFSYNNKELIINETVPNRFSPKSPDKAHLNLHINSLELGDSAVYFCASSHRRGVNEKLFFGSGTQLSVL.

V usage is TRBV12-3 or TRBV12-4 and J usage is TRBJ2-6, with 12 nucleotides matching TRBD1. This CDR3 spans 19 amino acids. Trimming cost V 2 bases and J 1 base; bases outside gene matches: 6. For the CDR3, the DNA is TGTGCCAGCAGTTTACTTCGGGACAGGGGGCTTTCTGGGGCCAACGTCCTGACTTTC. It encodes CASSLLRDRGLSGANVLTF.

There are a few counts of this clonotype. V gene TRBV7-2 combines with J gene TRBJ2-3; TRBD2 might be the D (7 bases). Trimming took off 4 bases at V and 8 bases at J, with 19 bases between the two ends. The CDR3 extends over 15 amino acids. CDR1 is SGHTA and CDR2 is FQGNSA in the germline V gene. The CDR3 protein is CASSSSTGGRGTQYF. The CDR3 nucleotides are TGTGCCAGCAGCTCCAGCACGGGGGGCCGTGGTACGCAGTATTTT.

A few counts support this clonotype. V gene TRBV5-1 combines with J gene TRBJ1-2; D gene ambiguous. Germline CDR1 SGHRS, CDR2 YFSETQ. This CDR3 region has 14 residues. The V end lost 4 bases, the J end lost 2 bases, and 12 bases lay between the germline ends. The CDR3: CASSPDPYNYGYTF. The DNA for the CDR3 is TGCGCCAGCAGCCCGGACCCATACAACTATGGCTACACCTTC.

The chain employs TRBV20-1 and TRBJ1-1, with D perhaps matching TRBD1 (6 bases). V lost 5 bases, J lost 3 bases, and 16 bases lay in between. CDR3 length: 14 residues. CDR1 and CDR2 (germline): DFQATT, SNEGSKA (reference sequence). CDR3 in amino acids: CSAGHRVADTEAFF. The CDR3 DNA reads TGCAGTGCTGGTCACAGGGTCGCGGACACTGAAGCTTTCTTT.

The rearrangement links TRBV3-1 to TRBJ2-5; D not certain. This CDR3 comprises 11 residues. The germline gives CDR1 LGHDT, CDR2 YNNKEL (reference sequence). V lost 0 bases, J lost 13 bases, and 9 bases lay in between. CDR3 in amino acids: CASSQDGVGYF. The CDR3, as DNA: TGTGCCAGCAGCCAAGATGGGGTTGGGTACTTC.

The chain has TRBV12-3 or TRBV12-4 and TRBJ1-2; perhaps TRBD1 as D (6 bases). This CDR3 has 14 residues. Trimming pared 5 bases from V and 5 bases from J, leaving 15 bases between. The CDR3 bases are TGTGCCAGCAGTCTAGGGGGTCCTGGGTATGGCTACACCTTC. This sequence encodes CASSLGGPGYGYTF.

The chain couples TRBV7-9 to TRBJ1-4, with 10 bases fitting TRBD1. From germline, CDR1 is SEHNR and CDR2 FQNEAQ (reference sequence). The CDR3 is 15 residues long. The trim removed 5 bases at V and 7 bases at J, leaving 7 bases unmatched. CDR3 sequence reads: CASSPGTGETEKLFF. The CDR3 nucleotides are TGTGCCAGCAGCCCCGGGACAGGGGAGACTGAAAAACTGTTTTTT. Based on the CDR3 plus reference TRBV7-9 and TRBJ1-4, the full variable domain is DTGVSQNPRHKITKRGQNVTFRCDPISEHNRLYWYRQTLGQGPEFLTYFQNEAQLEKSRLLSDRFSAERPKGSFSTLEIQRTEQGDSAMYLCASSPGTGETEKLFFGSGTQLSVL.

The V and J genes are TRBV2 and TRBJ2-6, with D maybe TRBD1 (7 bases). Germline CDR1 is SNHLY and CDR2 is FYNNEI. The ends were cut back, 5 bases at V and 2 bases at J, with 13 bases in the middle. There are 16 residues in the CDR3. CDR3: CASSTQGGAGANVLTF. CDR3 DNA: TGTGCCAGCAGTACTCAGGGGGGCGCTGGGGCCAACGTCCTGACTTTC.

This clonotype was detected only a few times. The V call is TRBV20-1, the J call TRBJ1-2; tentative D call: TRBD1 (5 bases). CDR1 and CDR2 from the germline V gene are DFQATT and SNEGSKA (reference sequence). The CDR3 covers 13 residues. V was clipped by 5 bases and J by 5 bases, with 15 bases between them. This CDR3 is CSAWVGGAYGYTF. The CDR3 DNA reads TGCAGTGCTTGGGTCGGCGGGGCATATGGCTACACCTTC.

The chain recombines TRBV4-3 with TRBJ1-6; maybe TRBD1 (5 bases). The V end lost 5 bases, the J end lost 5 bases, and 16 bases lay between the germline ends. CDR1 LGHNA and CDR2 YSLEER come from the germline V gene. The CDR3 extends over 16 amino acids. CDR3 sequence (DNA): TGCGCCAGCAGCGCAGGCCAAAGGACAAATAATTCACCCCTCCACTTT. Translation gives CASSAGQRTNNSPLHF.

The gene calls are TRBV10-3 and TRBJ1-2, with 9 positions matching TRBD1. Germline V gives CDR1 ENHRY, CDR2 SYGVKD. The CDR3 loop spans 12 amino acids. With 10 bases clipped from V and 2 bases from J, the junction kept 2 bases outside the gene matches. CDR3 bases: TGTGCCACCGACAGGGGGAACTATGGCTACACCTTC. Amino acids: CATDRGNYGYTF.

The chain recombines TRBV6-5 with TRBJ1-2; D remains unclear. This CDR3 is built from 14 residues. Looked up from germline, CDR1 is MNHEY and CDR2 is SVGAGI. Trimming removed 6 bases from V and 4 bases from J, with 15 bases in between. The CDR3: CASSPTLGGYGYTF. CDR3 DNA sequence: TGTGCCAGCAGCCCAACCTTGGGAGGCTATGGCTACACCTTC.

The V call is TRBV7-2, the J call TRBJ2-5; no definite D call. Trimming stripped 0 bases from V and 5 bases from J, with 10 bases between. The CDR3 is 14 residues long. The V gene's germline CDR1 is SGHTA and CDR2 FQGNSA. The CDR3 spells CASSLAGRWETQYF. The CDR3, as DNA: TGTGCCAGCAGCTTAGCAGGGCGTTGGGAGACCCAGTACTTC.

Worth noting for this clonotype: One end of the junction is discordant with germline, which a read error may explain. This chain uses TRBV15 with TRBJ1-4; 8 nucleotides line up with TRBD1. This CDR3 has 16 amino acids. Germline V gene sequence: CDR1 LNHNV, CDR2 YYDKDF (reference sequence). This chain's CDR3 is CATSRFAGGPAERLFF. The CDR3 DNA follows: TGTGCCACCAGCAGATTTGCAGGGGGCCCGGCTGAAAGACTGTTTTTT.

This clonotype has just a few counts. This chain uses TRBV7-9 with TRBJ2-3; no firm D call. The V gene's germline CDR1 is SEHNR and CDR2 FQNEAQ (reference sequence). The V and J ends lost 2 bases and 1 base respectively, with 4 bases between them. The CDR3 consists of 13 residues. The CDR3 loop is CASSLMGTDTQYF. CDR3 in DNA: TGTGCCAGCAGCTTAATGGGCACAGATACGCAGTATTTT.